The subject of this entry is one TCR beta chain. Its antigen is not known. CDR3 length: 16 amino acids. J was trimmed by 1 base and V by 5 bases; bases with no gene match: 8. Germline lookup yields CDR1 MGHDK and CDR2 SYGVNS. This specimen comes from a study of neoadjuvant anti-PD-1 for oral cavity cancer. For the study at large: Patients without progression got a fourth dose around day 43.

Time point specified: after neoadjuvant nivolumab, at surgical resection. Patients had newly diagnosed, untreated stage II-IVA oral cavity squamous cell carcinoma. Study-level findings and limits: Post-nivolumab, blood T cell clonality was significantly elevated in non-responders.

Libraries were prepared by immunoSEQ multiplex PCR; TCRdb keeps only in-frame clonotypes and omits some of them. This table holds approximately 15,000 clones, 70% to 75% found once. The sample here was PBMCs, taken after nivolumab (anti-PD-1) treatment. The clonotype was recovered from a person aged 35-79 years with oral cavity squamous cell carcinoma. The rearrangement uses TRBV25-1 and TRBJ2-3, with 8 bases aligning to TRBD2. The CDR3 spells CASSSHTSGGTDTQYF. In DNA form, the CDR3 reads TGTGCCAGCAGTTCCCACACTAGCGGAGGCACAGATACGCAGTATTTT.